This TCR beta chain was sequenced in a study of shared clonotypes between healthy human individuals. CDR1 is MDHEN, CDR2 SYDVKM, per germline. Between the trimmed V and J ends, which lost 3 bases and 4 bases, there was a span of 20 bases. This CDR3 has 17 amino acids. Sequencing used immunoSEQ multiplex PCR; TCRdb keeps in-frame clones, though not all of them. Of roughly 76,000 clones listed, roughly three fifths are singletons. CD8 memory merged CD45RO+ with CCR7-negative CD45RA+ TemRA cells. Study-level results: Rarefaction analysis demonstrated incomplete sorted-subset sequencing notwithstanding large depth.

Of note for this clone: Its target is not known.

The sequence was collected from a man aged 25-45 years in good health. The V and J genes are TRBV28 and TRBJ2-3, with D possibly being TRBD1 (6 bases). The sample consisted of memory CD8+ T cells sorted from blood. The subset was: CD45RO+ cells pooled with CCR7-negative TemRA cells. CDR3 in amino acids: CASSLDEQGQLADTQYF. The CDR3 region has the DNA TGTGCCAGCAGTTTGGATGAACAGGGACAATTAGCAGATACGCAGTATTTT.